A single sample gave rise to the 5 T cell receptor beta chains below, sequenced in a study of a mutant IDH1 vaccine in newly diagnosed glioma. The data were produced by immunoSEQ multiplex PCR, yet TCRdb's version contains in-frame clones alone and is incomplete. Of tens of thousands of clones in the sample, roughly 80% are singletons; the top ten hold 3.8%. Antigen specificity for these receptors is unknown. Noted time point: week 47, end of study. Every vaccination contained 300 ug of the mutant IDH1 20-mer peptide and was paired with topical imiquimod. Specimen: PBMCs, collected from a glioma patient whose treatment included an IDH1 peptide vaccine. The source of these receptors is a young man with glioma.

This clone has a handful of counts. The V and J genes are TRBV5-6 and TRBJ1-1; D is unclear. This CDR3 contains 13 residues. Trimming removed 5 bases at V and 3 bases at J, with 11 bases between. From germline, CDR1 is SGHDT and CDR2 YYEEEE. CDR3 protein: CASSRGRDTEAFF. CDR3 bases: TGTGCCAGCAGTAGAGGCCGGGACACTGAAGCTTTCTTT.

This clone was observed a few times. The CDR3 protein is CASSPGRSPKNTEAFF. For the CDR3, the DNA is TGTGCCAGCTCACCGGGCAGGTCCCCCAAGAACACTGAAGCTTTCTTT. The chain is built from TRBV18 and TRBJ1-1; D is unclear. Trimming shortened V by 3 bases and J by 1 base, and 15 bases separated the two germline ends. The CDR3 has 16 residues. Germline V lookup: CDR1 KGHSH, CDR2 LQKENI.

The chain combines TRBV27 with TRBJ1-1; the D is unclear. The CDR3 length is 15 residues. Trimming stripped 0 bases from V and 4 bases from J, with 12 bases between. From germline, CDR1 is MNHEY and CDR2 SMNVEV (reference sequence). The CDR3 loop is CASSLSRAAGTEAFF. The CDR3 nucleotides are TGTGCCAGCAGTTTATCGAGAGCTGCGGGCACTGAAGCTTTCTTT.

The V and J genes are TRBV27 and TRBJ2-3; D ambiguous. Germline V lookup: CDR1 MNHEY, CDR2 SMNVEV (reference sequence). The ends were cut back, 6 bases at V and 2 bases at J, with 9 bases in the middle. The CDR3 is 13 amino acids. Here the CDR3 DNA reads TGTGCCAGCAGCCCCGCTTACACAGATACGCAGTATTTT. Its protein product is CASSPAYTDTQYF.

DNA of the CDR3: TGTGCCAGCAGCCACAGGATAAACTATGGCTACACCTTC. It codes for CASSHRINYGYTF. V usage is TRBV7-9 and J usage is TRBJ1-2; TRBD1 might be the D (5 bases). Germline-derived CDR1 and CDR2 are SEHNR and FQNEAQ (reference sequence). This CDR3 contains 13 residues. Trimming removed 5 bases from V and 2 bases from J, with 9 bases in between.